One sample yielded the 19 T cell receptor beta chains listed below, sequenced in a study of T cell responses to AZD1222 COVID-19 vaccine. TCRdb's table, derived via immunoSEQ multiplex PCR, lists solely in-frame clones and lacks some. The sample has about 140,000 clones, over 85% seen once; the top ten hold roughly 6%. Sample: peripheral blood, taken on day 0 of AZD1222 vaccination. Source of these receptors: an adult in good health.

The chain has TRBV9 and TRBJ2-1; D possibly corresponds to TRBD2 (7 bases). Trimming left V 3 bases short and J 4 bases short, with 17 bases between. The CDR3 has 16 residues. The germline CDR1 and CDR2 sequences are SGDLS and YYNGEE. As DNA, the CDR3 is TGTGCCAGCAGCGAAGGGGGGGCGCTTTATTACAATGAGCAGTTCTTC. As protein: CASSEGGALYYNEQFF.

Only a few counts were recorded for this clone. This chain joins TRBV28 and TRBJ1-2; D not certain. The germline V gene has CDR1 MDHEN and CDR2 SYDVKM. The CDR3 is 12 residues long. V dropped 3 bases and J dropped 4 bases, with 6 bases sitting between them. CDR3 in amino acids: CASSFRIYGYTF. The CDR3 coding sequence is TGTGCCAGCAGTTTCCGAATCTATGGCTACACCTTC.

This clone was counted between two and nine times. V is TRBV19 and J is TRBJ1-1, with 9 positions matching TRBD1. Germline V gene sequence: CDR1 LNHDA, CDR2 SQIVND (reference sequence). The CDR3 totals 13 residues. Trimming at V came to 8 bases and at J to 6 bases, leaving 7 bases not matched to a gene. CDR3 bases: TGTGCCAGTCGGACAGGGGAAGAGGCTGAAGCTTTCTTT. It encodes CASRTGEEAEAFF.

This chain joins TRBV7-2 and TRBJ1-6; 9 bases map to TRBD1. The V gene's germline CDR1 is SGHTA and CDR2 FQGNSA. The junction had 6 bases not matched to a gene; V was cut back by 3 bases and J by 6 bases. The CDR3 length is 16 residues. The CDR3 sequence: CASSFSGQGTNSPLHF. CDR3 DNA: TGTGCCAGCAGCTTTTCCGGACAGGGGACTAATTCACCCCTCCACTTT.

This chain joins TRBV2 and TRBJ1-5; D gene unclear. CDR3 length: 13 amino acids. V lost 6 bases, J lost 4 bases, and 10 bases lay in between. Germline CDR1 and CDR2: SNHLY and FYNNEI. CDR3 sequence: CASRLRRNQPQHF. The CDR3 DNA sequence: TGTGCCAGCAGGTTACGCAGAAATCAGCCCCAGCATTTT.

The chain recombines TRBV21-1 with TRBJ2-7; TRBD1, the D gene given by the table, was not confirmed from the DNA. TRBV21-1 is described as a pseudogene. The CDR3 covers 11 residues. In nucleotides, the CDR3 is TGTGCCAGCAGCCAAACCTACGAGCAGTACTTC. Protein: CASSQTYEQYF.

The chain employs TRBV6-5 and TRBJ2-1; TRBD2 matches at 7 bases. The germline CDR1 and CDR2 sequences are MNHEY and SVGAGI. CDR3 length equals 15 residues. V lost 5 bases to trimming and J lost 2 bases; unmatched junction nucleotides: 6. The DNA for the CDR3 is TGTGCCAGCAGTCCCGCGGGAGTCGCCTACAATGAGCAGTTCTTC. Its protein product is CASSPAGVAYNEQFF.

The chain couples TRBV6-1 to TRBJ1-6, with a possible D match to TRBD1 (5 bases). With 4 bases removed from V and 7 bases from J, the gap between germline ends came to 20 bases. Germline V gene sequence: CDR1 MNHNS, CDR2 SASEGT. The CDR3 is made up of 17 amino acids. CDR3 region: CASSGNVKGMKNSPLHF. The DNA for the CDR3 is TGTGCCAGCAGTGGGAATGTTAAGGGGATGAAGAATTCACCCCTCCACTTT.

The chain joins TRBV19 to TRBJ1-2, with D maybe TRBD1 (5 bases). This CDR3 spans 14 amino acids. Germline V CDR1 and CDR2: LNHDA, SQIVND (reference sequence). Between the trimmed V and J ends, which lost 4 bases and 1 base, there was a span of 10 bases. The chain's CDR3 is CASSSRQGNYGYTF. The CDR3 DNA reads as TGTGCCAGTAGTAGCAGGCAGGGTAACTATGGCTACACCTTC.

This sequence joins TRBV5-4 and TRBJ1-2; D is possibly TRBD1 (5 bases). The germline V and J ends were trimmed by 0 bases and 5 bases, with 14 bases remaining between them. Germline V gene data show CDR1 as SGHNT and CDR2 as YYREEE (reference sequence). This CDR3 comprises 15 residues. The CDR3 protein is CASSLASGTDYGYTF. CDR3 sequence (DNA): TGTGCCAGCAGCTTGGCCAGCGGGACCGATTATGGCTACACCTTC.

The gene calls are TRBV29-1 and TRBJ2-1; TRBD2 aligns across 7 bases. Germline assignment: CDR1 SQVTM and CDR2 ANQGSEA. The CDR3 is 12 amino acids. The DNA of the CDR3 is TGCAGGGGTGGCAGGGAGGGCAATGAGCAGTTCTTC. This translates into CRGGREGNEQFF.

The V call is TRBV27, the J call TRBJ2-1; unclear D gene. There are 15 residues in the CDR3. V lost 3 bases and J lost 0, with 9 bases in between. Per the germline V gene, CDR1 is MNHEY and CDR2 is SMNVEV (reference sequence). The CDR3 protein is CASSFIRASYNEQFF. The CDR3 DNA is TGTGCCAGCAGTTTTATAAGGGCCTCCTACAATGAGCAGTTCTTC.

The chain combines TRBV4-3 with TRBJ2-3; 8 nucleotides match TRBD2. The junction had 4 bases not matched to a gene; V was cut back by 1 base and J by 4 bases. From germline, CDR1 is LGHNA and CDR2 YSLEER. This CDR3 region has 15 residues. CDR3 sequence: CASSQGMRGADTQYF. The DNA of the CDR3 is TGCGCCAGCAGCCAAGGCATGCGGGGGGCAGATACGCAGTATTTT.

This chain uses TRBV11-2 with TRBJ2-7; maybe TRBD2 (6 bases). In germline, CDR1 is SGHAT, CDR2 FQNNGV. V dropped 0 bases and J dropped 5 bases, with 14 bases sitting between them. The CDR3 length is 15 residues. CDR3 loop: CASSLDLRRADEQYF. DNA of the CDR3: TGTGCCAGCAGCTTAGATTTGAGGAGGGCGGACGAGCAGTACTTC. Complete variable domain (other parts from reference TRBV11-2 and TRBJ2-7): EAGVAQSPRYKIIEKRQSVAFWCNPISGHATLYWYQQILGQGPKLLIQFQNNGVVDDSQLPKDRFSAERLKGVDSTLKIQPAKLEDSAVYLCASSLDLRRADEQYFGPGTRLTVT.

The V and J genes are TRBV18 and TRBJ2-1; D not resolved. The CDR3 runs to 14 residues. Germline V gene sequence: CDR1 KGHSH, CDR2 LQKENI. With 3 bases removed from V and 7 bases from J, the gap between germline ends came to 13 bases. The CDR3 protein is CASSPELGGNEQFF. The CDR3 bases are TGTGCCAGCTCACCGGAGTTGGGCGGAAATGAGCAGTTCTTC.

The J gene is TRBJ1-1, the V gene TRBV5-1; no reliable D call. Germline CDR1 and CDR2: SGHRS and YFSETQ. This CDR3 is 12 amino acids long. Trimming shortened V by 0 bases and J by 4 bases, and 4 bases separated the two germline ends. The CDR3, as DNA: TGCGCCAGCAGCTTGGGGTCCACTGAAGCTTTCTTT. It yields the protein CASSLGSTEAFF.

This rearrangement joins TRBV27 to TRBJ1-6; D uncertain. The germline gives CDR1 MNHEY, CDR2 SMNVEV (reference sequence). V was pared by 6 bases and J by 5 bases, with 5 bases between. This CDR3 has 12 amino acids. CDR3 coding DNA: TGTGCCAGCAGGGGGAATAATTCACCCCTCCACTTT. Protein: CASRGNNSPLHF.

The chain carries TRBV14 and TRBJ1-1; TRBD1 might be the D (6 bases). CDR3 length: 17 amino acids. Trimming took off 1 base at V and 3 bases at J, with 18 bases between the two ends. Germline V gene data show CDR1 as SGHDN and CDR2 as FVKESK. DNA of the CDR3: TGTGCCAGCAGCCAAGGTCAGGGGTCATTCCGGGACACTGAAGCTTTCTTT. Translating gives CASSQGQGSFRDTEAFF.

The chain links TRBV3-1 (or the pseudogene TRBV3-2) to TRBJ1-4, with a weak D call TRBD1 (5 bases). Germline V gives CDR1 LGHDT, CDR2 YNNKEL (reference sequence). This CDR3 has 17 amino acids. Trimming removed 4 bases from V and 0 bases from J, with 15 bases in between. The CDR3 DNA reads as TGTGCCAGCAGCCCGAGGGGAGGTTTCGCAACTAATGAAAAACTGTTTTTT. This sequence encodes CASSPRGGFATNEKLFF.